A single sample gave rise to the 28 T cell receptor beta chains below, sequenced in a study of technical replicates of blood from a handful of donors. Repertoires were generated with immunoSEQ multiplex PCR, while TCRdb's copy carries only in-frame clones and drops some. The sample has more than 95,000 clones, 95% seen once. Sequenced input: T cells isolated from PBMCs. The receptors were gathered from a human donor in good health.

In DNA form, the CDR3 reads TGTGCCAGCAGTCGCGGGACTAGCTTAAGGGAGACCCAGTACTTC. Encoded protein: CASSRGTSLRETQYF. This sequence joins TRBV7-9 and TRBJ2-5; 9 bases match TRBD2. J lost 5 bases, V lost 6 bases, and 10 bases had no gene match. The CDR3 contains 15 residues. In germline, CDR1 is SEHNR, CDR2 FQNEAQ (reference sequence).

The chain combines TRBV7-8 with TRBJ1-5; 7 bases align to TRBD1. V lost 5 bases to trimming and J lost 0 bases; unmatched junction nucleotides: 7. Germline V CDR1 and CDR2: SGHVS, FQNEAQ. CDR3 length: 16 amino acids. The CDR3 coding sequence is TGTGCCAGCAGCCTAGATGGGACAGATAGCAATCAGCCCCAGCATTTT. Protein product: CASSLDGTDSNQPQHF. The complete variable domain, with remaining parts taken from reference TRBV7-8 and TRBJ1-5, reads GAGVSQSPRYKVAKRGQDVALRCDPISGHVSLFWYQQALGQGPEFLTYFQNEAQLDKSGLPSDRFFAERPEGSVSTLKIQRTQQEDSAVYLCASSLDGTDSNQPQHFGDGTRLSIL.

This chain connects TRBV7-9 to TRBJ1-1; D uncertain. Trimming removed 3 bases from V and 4 bases from J, with 6 bases in between. The length of the CDR3 is 12 residues. Germline assignment: CDR1 SEHNR and CDR2 FQNEAQ (reference sequence). The CDR3 loop reads CASSLAGTEAFF. In DNA, the CDR3 is TGTGCCAGCAGCTTGGCGGGCACTGAAGCTTTCTTT.

This chain joins TRBV4-1 and TRBJ1-1; TRBD1 matches at 9 bases. The ends lost 3 bases at V and 3 bases at J; junction bases unmatched: 8. Germline V gene data show CDR1 as MGHRA and CDR2 as YSYEKL. The CDR3 loop spans 16 amino acids. In DNA, the CDR3 is TGCGCCAGCAGCCATCACGTCACAGGGGGCTACACTGAAGCTTTCTTT. Translated, it gives CASSHHVTGGYTEAFF.

This chain joins TRBV2 and TRBJ2-7; 9 bases line up with TRBD2. CDR1 and CDR2 from the germline V gene are SNHLY and FYNNEI. The CDR3 is 16 residues long. After removal of 5 bases from V and 5 bases from J, the junction contained 13 bases not matched to a gene. This CDR3 reads CASSPLAGDPADEQYF. In DNA, the CDR3 is TGTGCCAGCAGTCCTTTAGCGGGAGATCCGGCTGACGAGCAGTACTTC.

For the CDR3, the DNA is TGTGCCATCAGGGGTTCAGCGGAGGCCTACGAGCAGTACTTC. This sequence encodes CAIRGSAEAYEQYF. This chain uses TRBV10-3 with TRBJ2-7; D is possibly TRBD2 (5 bases). The V gene lost 6 bases and the J gene lost 2 bases, with 14 bases spanning the gap. Germline V gives CDR1 ENHRY, CDR2 SYGVKD. The CDR3 spans 14 residues.

The V and J genes are TRBV7-3 and TRBJ2-7; TRBD2 matches at 7 bases. CDR3 length: 16 residues. Germline V gene sequence: CDR1 SGHTA, CDR2 FQGTGA. The V segment lost 0 bases and the J segment 0 bases; nucleotides outside the gene matches: 5. For the CDR3, the DNA is TGTGCCAGCAGCTTAACCGGGGGGACCTCCTCCTACGAGCAGTACTTC. This translates into CASSLTGGTSSYEQYF.

This sequence joins TRBV18 and TRBJ1-1; 7 bases are shared with TRBD1. The V gene's germline CDR1 is KGHSH and CDR2 LQKENI. The CDR3 sequence is 13 residues long. The junction had 12 bases not matched to a gene; V was cut back by 6 bases and J by 11 bases. The CDR3 loop reads CASSSAGQEGAFF. The CDR3 DNA follows: TGTGCCAGCTCCTCTGCCGGACAGGAGGGGGCTTTCTTT.

V and J are TRBV30 and TRBJ2-3; 8 bases align to TRBD2. Germline-derived CDR1 and CDR2 are GTSNPN and SVGIG (reference sequence). CDR3 length: 16 amino acids. The ends lost 3 bases at V and 3 bases at J; junction bases unmatched: 11. CDR3 region: CAWSQGGGLGTDTQYF. The CDR3 DNA sequence: TGTGCCTGGAGCCAAGGGGGGGGACTAGGTACAGATACGCAGTATTTT.

The V and J genes are TRBV29-1 and TRBJ1-1; D not certain. The ends were cut back, 5 bases at V and 9 bases at J, with 10 bases in the middle. This CDR3 has 10 amino acids. Germline V gene data show CDR1 as SQVTM and CDR2 as ANQGSEA. The CDR3 sequence is CSVTGSQAFF. CDR3 bases: TGCAGCGTTACCGGGTCTCAAGCTTTCTTT. Filled out from reference TRBV29-1 and TRBJ1-1, the complete variable domain reads SAVISQKPSRDICQRGTSLTIQCQVDSQVTMMFWYRQQPGQSLTLIATANQGSEATYESGFVIDKFPISRPNLTFSTLTVSNMSPEDSSIYLCSVTGSQAFFGQGTRLTVV.

The gene calls are TRBV9 and TRBJ2-5; a weak D match, TRBD2 (5 bases). With 4 bases removed from V and 5 bases from J, the gap between germline ends came to 15 bases. CDR3 length: 14 residues. The V gene's germline CDR1 is SGDLS and CDR2 YYNGEE. CDR3 nucleotides: TGTGCCAGCAGCCCGGTGTCATCGGGGGAGACCCAGTACTTC. Translated: CASSPVSSGETQYF. Full variable domain (remainder filled in from reference TRBV9 and TRBJ2-5): DSGVTQTPKHLITATGQRVTLRCSPRSGDLSVYWYQQSLDQGLQFLIQYYNGEERAKGNILERFSAQQFPDLHSELNLSSLELGDSALYFCASSPVSSGETQYFGPGTRLLVL.

This chain links TRBV21-1 with TRBJ2-2; the table's D call of TRBD1 was not tested on the DNA. TRBV21-1 is a listed pseudogene. The length of the CDR3 is 17 residues. As DNA, the CDR3 is TGTGCCAGCAGCCCCAAGGGGGGACAGGGAACCACCGGGGAGCTGTTTTTT. This gives the protein CASSPKGGQGTTGELFF.

As concerns this clone: The junction does not match germline at one end; this may be a read error. The chain is built from TRBV4-1 and TRBJ2-7; the match to TRBD2 covers 8 bases. CDR1 and CDR2 (germline): MGHRA, YSYEKL. The CDR3 loop spans 14 amino acids. The CDR3 coding sequence is TGCGCCAGCAGACAAGAAGCGGGAGTGGACGAGCAGTACTTC. Translation: CASRQEAGVDEQYF.

This chain connects TRBV4-2 to TRBJ2-6; the match to TRBD2 covers 8 bases. This CDR3 has 19 residues. Trimming cost V 2 bases and J 0 bases; bases outside gene matches: 9. Germline V gene lookup returns CDR1 LGHNA and CDR2 YNFKEQ. DNA for the CDR3: TGTGCCAGCAGCCAAAACCTGGCGGGGGGTAACTCTGGGGCCAACGTCCTGACTTTC. It specifies CASSQNLAGGNSGANVLTF.

As DNA, the CDR3 is TGTGCCAGCAGCCGACTGGCTAGCGGGAGTCAAGATACGCAGTATTTT. Protein product: CASSRLASGSQDTQYF. The V and J genes are TRBV6-4 and TRBJ2-3; 10 bases fit TRBD2. CDR1 and CDR2 (germline): MRHNA, SNTAGT. V lost 6 bases and J lost 5; bases outside the gene matches: 11. This CDR3 is built from 16 residues.

This clone came up once. The CDR3 bases are TGTGCCAGCAGCCAGAGAGCGGGACAACTGTACCAAGAGACCCAGTACTTC. It yields the protein CASSQRAGQLYQETQYF. This chain links TRBV7-2 with TRBJ2-5; tentatively, D is TRBD2 (7 bases). This CDR3 spans 17 amino acids. Germline values: CDR1 SGHTA, CDR2 FQGNSA. V lost 5 bases and J lost 0, with 19 bases in between.

This clone appeared a few times. The chain links TRBV7-9 to TRBJ1-1; TRBD1 matches 11 bases. Germline V gene data show CDR1 as SEHNR and CDR2 as FQNEAQ (reference sequence). This CDR3 has 15 amino acids. Trimming took 4 bases from V and 3 from J; bases not matched to a gene: 4. Here the CDR3 DNA reads TGTGCCAGCAGCTCCCGGGACAGGGGGGACACTGAAGCTTTCTTT. Translated: CASSSRDRGDTEAFF.

The rearrangement links TRBV6-1 to TRBJ1-2; D might be TRBD1 (5 bases). Trimming left V 3 bases short and J 3 bases short, with 11 bases between. This CDR3 contains 14 residues. Germline CDR1 and CDR2: MNHNS and SASEGT. As DNA, the CDR3 is TGTGCCAGCAGTGAGGGAGGGGTTTACTATGGCTACACCTTC. As protein: CASSEGGVYYGYTF.

This sequence joins TRBV5-1 and TRBJ2-5, with D perhaps TRBD2 (5 bases). Germline V gives CDR1 SGHRS, CDR2 YFSETQ. The CDR3 covers 15 residues. V dropped 0 bases and J dropped 4 bases, with 13 bases sitting between them. The CDR3 bases are TGCGCCAGCAGCTTGGAACTAGATCGGCCAGAGACCCAGTACTTC. This encodes CASSLELDRPETQYF.

This rearrangement joins TRBV2 to TRBJ2-2; 8 positions match TRBD1. This CDR3 has 15 residues. Germline V gene lookup returns CDR1 SNHLY and CDR2 FYNNEI. The V and J ends lost 5 bases and 2 bases, in that order; junction bases with no gene match: 4. The CDR3 coding sequence is TGTGCCAGCAGTACGGACAGGGTCAACACCGGGGAGCTGTTTTTT. Translating it yields CASSTDRVNTGELFF.

V usage is TRBV19 and J usage is TRBJ1-3; D gene uncertain. CDR3 length equals 15 residues. V was cut by 9 bases and J by 0 bases, with 15 bases left in between. Germline lookup yields CDR1 LNHDA and CDR2 SQIVND (reference sequence). The CDR3 region has the DNA TGTGCCAGCGGGGAGTTAGGCTACTCTGGAAACACCATATATTTT. Translation gives CASGELGYSGNTIYF.

The rearrangement links TRBV6-5 to TRBJ1-2; the D gene is possibly TRBD1 (5 bases). Trimming cost V 0 bases and J 3 bases, with 11 bases left between them. Looked up from germline, CDR1 is MNHEY and CDR2 is SVGAGI. The CDR3 covers 15 residues. CDR3 sequence: CASSYSGQGDYGYTF. CDR3 nucleotides: TGTGCCAGCAGTTACTCTGGGCAGGGCGACTATGGCTACACCTTC.

V usage is TRBV28 and J usage is TRBJ1-2; TRBD1 matches 10 bases. The CDR3 covers 14 residues. The V segment lost 5 bases and the J segment 3 bases; nucleotides outside the gene matches: 3. CDR1 is MDHEN and CDR2 is SYDVKM in the germline V gene. CDR3 bases: TGTGCCAGCAGTCTGGGACAGGGGCACTATGGCTACACCTTC. Translation gives CASSLGQGHYGYTF.

The chain joins TRBV19 to TRBJ1-1; a weak D match, TRBD1 (6 bases). The CDR3 is 13 amino acids. V lost 9 bases and J 1 base, leaving 12 bases between the germline ends. CDR1 LNHDA and CDR2 SQIVND come from the germline V gene (reference sequence). The chain's CDR3 is CASTLRGNTEAFF. CDR3 coding DNA: TGTGCCAGCACACTCAGGGGGAACACTGAAGCTTTCTTT.

CDR3 sequence reads: CASSLHGGGDNEQFF. As DNA, the CDR3 is TGTGCCAGCAGCTTACACGGCGGGGGGGATAATGAGCAGTTCTTC. The chain is built from TRBV7-3 and TRBJ2-1, with 9 positions matching TRBD2. Per germline, CDR1 SGHTA and CDR2 FQGTGA. This CDR3 has 15 amino acids. V was clipped by 2 bases and J by 7 bases; unmatched bases: 6.

The J gene is TRBJ1-5, the V gene TRBV5-8, with D possibly matching TRBD1 (6 bases). CDR3 length equals 15 residues. V lost 0 bases and J 4 bases, leaving 11 bases between the germline ends. Germline V CDR1 and CDR2: SGHTS, YDEGEE. This CDR3 is CASSLGTAGNQPQHF. CDR3 in DNA: TGTGCCAGCAGCTTGGGGACAGCAGGAAATCAGCCCCAGCATTTT.

Only one count was recorded for this clone. The V call is TRBV28, the J call TRBJ2-7; the D is unclear. Germline CDR1 MDHEN, CDR2 SYDVKM. Trimming shortened V by 4 bases and J by 2 bases, and 6 bases separated the two germline ends. This CDR3 spans 12 amino acids. The CDR3 DNA reads as TGTGCCAGCAGTTCTGGCCCCTACGAGCAGTACTTC. Amino acid sequence: CASSSGPYEQYF.

This sequence joins TRBV27 and TRBJ2-7; weak D call: TRBD2 (6 bases). Germline V gene lookup returns CDR1 MNHEY and CDR2 SMNVEV (reference sequence). This CDR3 region has 22 residues. The V end lost 6 bases, the J end lost 0 bases, and 36 bases lay between the germline ends. Written as DNA, the CDR3 is TGTGCCAGCAGAAAAAAAGCGCCCGATCATAACCGACTAGTCGCGGGCTCCTACGAGCAGTACTTC. Translated: CASRKKAPDHNRLVAGSYEQYF.